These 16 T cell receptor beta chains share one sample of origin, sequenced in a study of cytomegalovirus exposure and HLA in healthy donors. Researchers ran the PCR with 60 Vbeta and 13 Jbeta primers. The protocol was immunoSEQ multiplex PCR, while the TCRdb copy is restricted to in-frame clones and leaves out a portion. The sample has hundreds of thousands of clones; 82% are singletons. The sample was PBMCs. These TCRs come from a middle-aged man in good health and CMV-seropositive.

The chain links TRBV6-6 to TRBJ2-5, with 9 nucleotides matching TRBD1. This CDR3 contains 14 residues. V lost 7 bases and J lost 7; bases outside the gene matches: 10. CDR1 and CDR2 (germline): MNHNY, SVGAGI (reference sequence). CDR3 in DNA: TGTGCCAGCATACCGGGACAGGGTCGGGTGACCCAGTACTTC. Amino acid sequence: CASIPGQGRVTQYF.

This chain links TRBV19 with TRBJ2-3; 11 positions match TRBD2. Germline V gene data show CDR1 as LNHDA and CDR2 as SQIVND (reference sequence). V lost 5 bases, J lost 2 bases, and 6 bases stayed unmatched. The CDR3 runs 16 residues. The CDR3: CASSAIAGGTTDTQYF. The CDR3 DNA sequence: TGTGCCAGTAGTGCCATAGCGGGAGGGACCACAGATACGCAGTATTTT.

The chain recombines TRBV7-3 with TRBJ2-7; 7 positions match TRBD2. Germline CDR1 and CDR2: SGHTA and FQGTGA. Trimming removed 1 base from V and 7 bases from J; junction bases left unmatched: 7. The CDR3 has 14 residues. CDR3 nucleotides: TGTGCCAGCAGCTTAATTCCGGGAGGTGGGGAGCAGTACTTC. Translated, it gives CASSLIPGGGEQYF.

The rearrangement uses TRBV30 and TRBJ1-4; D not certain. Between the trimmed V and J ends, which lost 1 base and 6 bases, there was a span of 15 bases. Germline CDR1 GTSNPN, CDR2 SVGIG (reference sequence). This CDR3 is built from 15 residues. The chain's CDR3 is CAWSATGWLDEKLFF. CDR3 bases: TGTGCCTGGAGTGCGACGGGATGGTTGGATGAAAAACTGTTTTTT.

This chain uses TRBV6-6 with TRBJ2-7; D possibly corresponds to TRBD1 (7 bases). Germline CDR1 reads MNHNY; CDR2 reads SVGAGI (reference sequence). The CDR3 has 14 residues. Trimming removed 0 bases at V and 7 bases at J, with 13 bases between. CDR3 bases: TGTGCCAGCAGTTACTCGGAGGGGGCGGGGGAGCAGTACTTC. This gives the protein CASSYSEGAGEQYF.

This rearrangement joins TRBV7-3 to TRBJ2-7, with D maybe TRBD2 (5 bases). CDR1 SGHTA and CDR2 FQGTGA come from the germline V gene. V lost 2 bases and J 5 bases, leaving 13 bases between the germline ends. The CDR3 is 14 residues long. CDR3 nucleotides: TGTGCCAGCAGCTTAGAACTAACTAGGGACGAGCAGTACTTC. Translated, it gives CASSLELTRDEQYF.

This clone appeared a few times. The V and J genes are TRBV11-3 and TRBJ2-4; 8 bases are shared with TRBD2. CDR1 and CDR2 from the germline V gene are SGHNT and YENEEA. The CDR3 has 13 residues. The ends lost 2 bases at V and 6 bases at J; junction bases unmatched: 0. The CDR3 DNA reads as TGTGCCAGCAGCTTAACTAGCGGAAACATTCAGTACTTC. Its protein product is CASSLTSGNIQYF.

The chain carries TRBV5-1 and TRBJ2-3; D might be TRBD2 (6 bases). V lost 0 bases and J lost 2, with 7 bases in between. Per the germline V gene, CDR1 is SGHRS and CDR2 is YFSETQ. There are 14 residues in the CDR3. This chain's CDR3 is CASSLERATDTQYF. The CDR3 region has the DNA TGCGCCAGCAGCTTGGAGCGGGCCACAGATACGCAGTATTTT.

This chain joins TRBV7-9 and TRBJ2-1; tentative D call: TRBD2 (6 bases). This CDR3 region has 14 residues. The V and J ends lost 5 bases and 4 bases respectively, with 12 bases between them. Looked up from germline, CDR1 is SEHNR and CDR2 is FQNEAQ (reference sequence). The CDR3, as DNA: TGTGCCAGCAGCGACCGGGACTCATACAATGAGCAGTTCTTC. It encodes CASSDRDSYNEQFF. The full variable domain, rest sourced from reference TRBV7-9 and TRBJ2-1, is DTGVSQNPRHKITKRGQNVTFRCDPISEHNRLYWYRQTLGQGPEFLTYFQNEAQLEKSRLLSDRFSAERPKGSFSTLEIQRTEQGDSAMYLCASSDRDSYNEQFFGPGTRLTVL.

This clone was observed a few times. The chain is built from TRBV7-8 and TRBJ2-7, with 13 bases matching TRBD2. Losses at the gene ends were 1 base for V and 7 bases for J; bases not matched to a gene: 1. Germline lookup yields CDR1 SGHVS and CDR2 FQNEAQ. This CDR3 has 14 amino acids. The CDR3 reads CASSLGTSGGEQYF. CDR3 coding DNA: TGTGCCAGCAGCTTAGGGACTAGCGGGGGAGAGCAGTACTTC.

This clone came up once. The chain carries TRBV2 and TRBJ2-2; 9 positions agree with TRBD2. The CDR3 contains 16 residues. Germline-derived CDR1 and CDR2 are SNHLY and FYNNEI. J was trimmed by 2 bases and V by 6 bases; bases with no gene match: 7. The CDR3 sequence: CASRRAGGKNTGELFF. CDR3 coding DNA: TGTGCCAGCAGGAGAGCGGGAGGCAAAAACACCGGGGAGCTGTTTTTT.

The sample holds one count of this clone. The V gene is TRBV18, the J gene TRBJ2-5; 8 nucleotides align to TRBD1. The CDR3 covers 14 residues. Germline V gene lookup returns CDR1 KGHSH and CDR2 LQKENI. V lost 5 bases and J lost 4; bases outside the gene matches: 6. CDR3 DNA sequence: TGTGCCAGCTCATCGCCCGACAGGGGAGAGACCCAGTACTTC. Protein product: CASSSPDRGETQYF.

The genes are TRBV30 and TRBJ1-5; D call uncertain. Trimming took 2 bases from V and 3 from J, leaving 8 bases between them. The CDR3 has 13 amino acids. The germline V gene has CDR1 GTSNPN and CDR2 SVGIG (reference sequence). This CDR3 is CAWSHRDNQPQHF. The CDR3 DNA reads TGTGCCTGGAGTCACCGGGACAATCAGCCCCAGCATTTT.

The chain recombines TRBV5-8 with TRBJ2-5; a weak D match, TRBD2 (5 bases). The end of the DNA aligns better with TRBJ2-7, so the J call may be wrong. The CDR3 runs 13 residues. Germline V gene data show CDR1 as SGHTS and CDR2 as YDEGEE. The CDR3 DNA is TGTGCCAGCAGCCGAGGGTTCTCTTACGAGCAGTACTTC. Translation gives CASSRGFSYEQYF.

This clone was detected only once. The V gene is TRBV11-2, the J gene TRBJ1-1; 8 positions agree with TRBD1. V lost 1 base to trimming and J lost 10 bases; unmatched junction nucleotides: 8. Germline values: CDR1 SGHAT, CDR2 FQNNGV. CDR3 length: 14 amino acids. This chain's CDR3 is CASSLGQGATRAFF. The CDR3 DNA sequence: TGTGCCAGCAGCTTAGGTCAGGGGGCAACGAGAGCTTTCTTT.

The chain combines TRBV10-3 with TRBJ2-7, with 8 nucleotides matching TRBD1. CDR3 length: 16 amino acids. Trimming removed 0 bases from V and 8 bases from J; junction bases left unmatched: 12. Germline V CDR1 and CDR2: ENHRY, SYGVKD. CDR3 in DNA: TGTGCCATCAGTGAGTCTTACGGGACAGGCCCCCTTCAGCAGTACTTC. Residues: CAISESYGTGPLQQYF.